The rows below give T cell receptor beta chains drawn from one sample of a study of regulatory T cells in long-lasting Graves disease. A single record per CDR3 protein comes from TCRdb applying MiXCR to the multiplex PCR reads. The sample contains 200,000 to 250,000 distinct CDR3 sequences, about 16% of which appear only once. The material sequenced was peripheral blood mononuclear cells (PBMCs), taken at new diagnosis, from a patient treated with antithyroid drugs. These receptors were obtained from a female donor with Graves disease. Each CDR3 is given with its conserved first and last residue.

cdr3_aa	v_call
CASSSPVGAQHF	TRBV6-5
CASSQEEAWAGTEAFF	TRBV4-3
CASSKRMAGEFF	TRBV7-2
CARGQDSNQPQHF	TRBV7-7
CASSPRTSGYTF	TRBV18
CASSLASGSIEQYF	TRBV6-5
CTSSVGRNEQFF	TRBV2
CAISPGTGGTDEQFF	TRBV10-3
CASSRGREYSNQPQHF	TRBV19
CASSSAQGPGELFF	TRBV6-5
CASSPGTADYGYTF	TRBV5-1
CASSLSPDNEQFF	TRBV18
CASSPEQGVEQYF	TRBV3-1
CASSYSPEYQETQYF	TRBV6-2/TRBV6-3
CASRNSESYNEQFF	TRBV5-1
CASSLLSMQDTQYF	TRBV7-6
CASSTTGLAGTQYF	TRBV7-9
CASSPRGGGVYGYTF	TRBV7-3
CASSYLGNEQFF	TRBV28
CASSLLAYDNEQFF	TRBV11-2
CASSFGEGSEAFF	TRBV7-3
CASRLNRDGGNSPLHF	TRBV12-3/TRBV12-4
CASSLGARGTSGDTQYF	TRBV7-6
CSAQQGITEAFF	TRBV29-1
CASSSARGPKYNEQFF	TRBV7-9
CASSPVGQAMNTEAFF	TRBV27
CASSVWWSNTGELFF	TRBV9
CASSYQKTQYF	TRBV2
CSAISHQQDTEAFF	TRBV20-1
CAISESAVQETQYF	TRBV10-3
CASSISLAGGNEQFF	TRBV19
CARITQYF	TRBV27
CASSPQMDAEAFF	TRBV7-2
CASSGSGRTHEQYF	TRBV28
CASRGEAGGPDTRYF	TRBV6-1
CASSSRHQNTEAFF	TRBV7-9
CASSLAGNTGELFF	TRBV9
CASGRQGAWTQYF	TRBV2
CASSPRWQLNTEAFF	TRBV5-1
CASSPSGQMNTEAFF	TRBV18